Below are 15 T cell receptor beta chains sequenced from a single sample in a study of blood T cell repertoires in COVID-19. Profiled with immunoSEQ multiplex PCR; TCRdb holds only in-frame clones, not every one. The data contain about 250,000 clones, more than 65% of them seen just once; the ten biggest clones take up over 3%. Material for sequencing was peripheral blood. The source is a woman aged 40 to 55 with active or convalescent COVID-19.

V gene TRBV7-3 combines with J gene TRBJ1-1; a weak D match, TRBD1 (5 bases). V was clipped by 4 bases and J by 1 base, with 13 bases between them. The CDR3 has 15 residues. From germline, CDR1 is SGHTA and CDR2 FQGTGA. In DNA form, the CDR3 reads TGTGCCAGCAGCTCATACCACACAGGGAACACTGAAGCTTTCTTT. This sequence encodes CASSSYHTGNTEAFF.

This chain links TRBV19 with TRBJ2-7; D possibly corresponds to TRBD1 (7 bases). The germline CDR1 and CDR2 sequences are LNHDA and SQIVND (reference sequence). V shed 7 bases and J shed 0 bases, with 19 bases lying between them. CDR3 size: 16 residues. CDR3 amino acids: CASNPGRQGGSYEQYF. The CDR3 nucleotides read TGTGCCAGTAACCCTGGGAGACAGGGAGGCTCCTACGAGCAGTACTTC. Supplemented by reference TRBV19 and TRBJ2-7, the full variable domain reads DGGITQSPKYLFRKEGQNVTLSCEQNLNHDAMYWYRQDPGQGLRLIYYSQIVNDFQKGDIAEGYSVSREKKESFPLTVTSAQKNPTAFYLCASNPGRQGGSYEQYFGPGTRLTVT.

A single count supports this clone. The chain recombines TRBV2 with TRBJ1-3, with 7 bases aligning to TRBD1. The CDR3 is made up of 16 amino acids. V lost 6 bases to trimming and J lost 4 bases; unmatched junction nucleotides: 12. CDR1 and CDR2 from the germline V gene are SNHLY and FYNNEI. The CDR3 loop reads CASSPRTGVGGNTIYF. The CDR3 region has the DNA TGTGCCAGCAGCCCCCGAACAGGGGTGGGGGGAAACACCATATATTTT.

This chain connects TRBV19 to TRBJ2-1, with TRBD2 as a possible D gene (6 bases). This CDR3 is 13 amino acids long. Germline V gives CDR1 LNHDA, CDR2 SQIVND (reference sequence). V was shortened by 3 bases and J by 12 bases, with 15 bases between the two germline ends. CDR3 DNA: TGTGCCAGTAGTATGGAGGGTTCGGATCGGCAGTTCTTC. It yields the protein CASSMEGSDRQFF.

This chain uses TRBV28 with TRBJ2-7; 8 bases align to TRBD1. This CDR3 region has 13 residues. CDR1 is MDHEN, CDR2 SYDVKM, per germline. V lost 7 bases to trimming and J lost 4 bases; unmatched junction nucleotides: 6. The CDR3 sequence: CASTSYRGYEQYV. CDR3 bases: TGTGCCAGCACCTCGTACAGGGGGTACGAGCAGTACGTC.

The chain uses TRBV6-5 and TRBJ1-1, with D hard to call. The CDR3 consists of 14 residues. The germline V gene encodes CDR1 MNHEY and CDR2 SVGAGI. V lost 7 bases, J lost 5 bases, and 17 bases lay in between. For the CDR3, the DNA is TGTGCCAGCAACACGACGGGAAATCGGACTGAAGCTTTCTTT. As protein: CASNTTGNRTEAFF.

The chain has TRBV27 and TRBJ1-1, with 7 bases aligning to TRBD1. CDR3 size: 15 residues. Germline values: CDR1 MNHEY, CDR2 SMNVEV (reference sequence). After removal of 5 bases from V and 0 bases from J, the junction contained 6 bases not matched to a gene. CDR3 coding DNA: TGTGCCAGCAGTCCCGACAGGGTATTGAACACTGAAGCTTTCTTT. Encoded protein: CASSPDRVLNTEAFF.

CDR3 sequence (DNA): TGTGCCAGCAGTCTCCAGAGAGGGTATGAGCAGTTCTTC. It specifies CASSLQRGYEQFF. J is TRBJ2-1 and V is TRBV7-2; D possibly corresponds to TRBD2 (5 bases). Germline V gives CDR1 SGHTA, CDR2 FQGNSA. The CDR3 extends over 13 amino acids. Trimming left V 6 bases short and J 8 bases short, with 14 bases between.

The table lists this clone with a count of one. The chain carries TRBV5-4 and TRBJ2-4; TRBD2 matches at 8 bases. V was clipped by 0 bases and J by 3 bases; unmatched bases: 5. Per the germline V gene, CDR1 is SGHNT and CDR2 is YYREEE (reference sequence). The CDR3 covers 16 residues. The CDR3 is CASSLEAAGDKNIQYF. The CDR3 DNA reads TGTGCCAGCAGCTTGGAAGCAGCGGGGGACAAAAACATTCAGTACTTC.

V gene TRBV9 combines with J gene TRBJ2-1; the D is unclear. V lost 4 bases and J 7 bases, leaving 18 bases between the germline ends. The germline V gene encodes CDR1 SGDLS and CDR2 YYNGEE. The CDR3 sequence is 15 residues long. DNA of the CDR3: TGTGCCAGCAGCCCGCGCTTGGCGGTCCTAAATGAGCAGTTCTTC. Amino acids: CASSPRLAVLNEQFF.

This clone was counted once. V and J are TRBV19 and TRBJ1-5; unclear D gene. The V end lost 4 bases, the J end lost 4 bases, and 8 bases lay between the germline ends. The CDR3 extends over 13 amino acids. Germline V gene lookup returns CDR1 LNHDA and CDR2 SQIVND (reference sequence). The CDR3 is CASSNQVNQPQHF. The CDR3 DNA is TGTGCCAGTAGTAATCAGGTAAATCAGCCCCAGCATTTT.

The chain recombines TRBV6-6 with TRBJ2-6; the match to TRBD1 covers 10 bases. In germline, CDR1 is MNHNY, CDR2 SVGAGI (reference sequence). The V and J ends lost 5 bases and 2 bases, in that order; junction bases with no gene match: 3. The CDR3 runs to 16 residues. CDR3 sequence: CASSRQGATGANVLTF. CDR3 coding DNA: TGTGCCAGCAGTCGACAGGGGGCAACTGGGGCCAACGTCCTGACTTTC.

This chain joins TRBV7-9 and TRBJ2-7; maybe TRBD1 (5 bases). V dropped 1 base and J dropped 6 bases, with 10 bases sitting between them. Germline V gene sequence: CDR1 SEHNR, CDR2 FQNEAQ (reference sequence). The CDR3 totals 13 residues. CDR3 region: CASSLGQRGEQYF. CDR3 coding DNA: TGTGCCAGCAGCTTAGGACAAAGGGGCGAGCAGTACTTC.

The genes are TRBV7-9 and TRBJ1-3; 10 bases agree with TRBD1. Germline V gene data show CDR1 as SEHNR and CDR2 as FQNEAQ (reference sequence). V lost 4 bases and J lost 1; bases outside the gene matches: 4. This CDR3 is built from 16 residues. CDR3 sequence reads: CASSSRDRGSGNTIYF. The CDR3 nucleotides read TGTGCCAGCAGCTCCCGGGACAGGGGTTCTGGAAACACCATATATTTT.

The chain recombines TRBV5-1 with TRBJ2-1; perhaps TRBD2 as D (5 bases). Between the trimmed V and J ends, which lost 0 bases and 0 bases, there was a span of 7 bases. CDR1 is SGHRS and CDR2 is YFSETQ in the germline V gene. This CDR3 is built from 15 residues. CDR3 in amino acids: CASSLDGDSYNEQFF. In DNA, the CDR3 is TGCGCCAGCAGCTTGGACGGGGACTCCTACAATGAGCAGTTCTTC.